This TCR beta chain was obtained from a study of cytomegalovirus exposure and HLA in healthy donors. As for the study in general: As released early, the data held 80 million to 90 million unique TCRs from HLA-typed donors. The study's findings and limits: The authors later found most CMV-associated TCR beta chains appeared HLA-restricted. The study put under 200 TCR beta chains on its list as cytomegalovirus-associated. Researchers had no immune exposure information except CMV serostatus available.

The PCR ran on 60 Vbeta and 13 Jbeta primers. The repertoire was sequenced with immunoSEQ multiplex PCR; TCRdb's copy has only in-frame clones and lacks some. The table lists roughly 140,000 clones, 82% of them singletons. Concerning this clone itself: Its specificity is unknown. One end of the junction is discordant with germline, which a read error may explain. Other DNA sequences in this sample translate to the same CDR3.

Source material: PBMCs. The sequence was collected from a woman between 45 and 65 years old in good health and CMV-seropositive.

CDR3 in amino acids: CASSSPSGTGMNTEAFF. CDR3 nucleotides: TGCGCCAGTAGCTCCCCCTCCGGGACAGGGATGAACACTGAAGCTTTCTTT. This chain uses TRBV5-1 with TRBJ1-1; TRBD1 agrees at 9 bases. Germline assignment: CDR1 SGHRS and CDR2 YFSETQ. This CDR3 has 17 residues.